These 8 T cell receptor beta chains were sequenced from one sample in a study of T cells after yellow fever vaccination. Each CDR3 protein is one row after TCRdb ran MiXCR on the 5' RACE reads. Altogether about 320,000 distinct CDR3 sequences are present, approximately 4.3% being singletons, with the ten largest covering just under 20%. Sequencing used PBMCs, obtained 15 days after the yellow fever booster vaccination. The receptors originated from a man aged 18 to 29 who received the YFV17D yellow fever vaccine.

This clonotype has ten or more counts. The rearrangement joins TRBV5-1 to TRBJ2-2; TRBD1 is a possible D gene (5 bases). The CDR3 loop spans 16 amino acids. V dropped 0 bases and J dropped 1 base, with 10 bases sitting between them. Per germline, CDR1 SGHRS and CDR2 YFSETQ. CDR3 nucleotides: TGCGCCAGCAGCTTGGAGCCAGGGCGGAACACCGGGGAGCTGTTTTTT. As protein: CASSLEPGRNTGELFF.

The table lists this clonotype with many counts. V gene TRBV29-1 combines with J gene TRBJ2-7; 9 bases match TRBD1. The germline V gene has CDR1 SQVTM and CDR2 ANQGSEA. The junction had 6 bases not matched to a gene; V was cut back by 1 base and J by 2 bases. The CDR3 is made up of 15 amino acids. The CDR3 protein is CSVEGYRTGAYEQYF. As DNA, the CDR3 is TGCAGCGTTGAAGGATATCGGACAGGGGCCTACGAGCAGTACTTC.

CDR3 in DNA: TGCGCCAGCAGCCAGGGTCTGGGCTACACCTTC. It codes for CASSQGLGYTF. The chain employs TRBV4-1 and TRBJ1-2, with unresolved D. CDR3 length equals 11 residues. V lost 3 bases and J lost 8, with 7 bases in between. Germline CDR1 MGHRA, CDR2 YSYEKL.

This rearrangement joins TRBV12-3 or TRBV12-4 to TRBJ1-2; tentatively, D is TRBD1 (5 bases). V was shortened by 6 bases and J by 8 bases, with 16 bases between the two germline ends. This CDR3 contains 13 residues. CDR3 sequence: CASSPTPTVGYTF. DNA of the CDR3: TGTGCCAGCAGCCCCACCCCGACAGTAGGCTACACCTTC.

This clonotype was picked up many times. The chain combines TRBV5-1 with TRBJ1-1; D remains unclear. Per germline, CDR1 SGHRS and CDR2 YFSETQ. V was cut by 5 bases and J by 2 bases, with 13 bases left in between. The CDR3 sequence is 14 residues long. The CDR3, as DNA: TGCGCCAGCAGGTGGCCGGGAGAAAACACTGAAGCTTTCTTT. It is translated as CASRWPGENTEAFF. The full variable domain, rest sourced from reference TRBV5-1 and TRBJ1-1, is KAGVTQTPRYLIKTRGQQVTLSCSPISGHRSVSWYQQTPGQGLQFLFEYFSETQRNKGNFPGRFSGRQFSNSRSEMNVSTLELGDSALYLCASRWPGENTEAFFGQGTRLTVV.

Comments on this clonotype: One junction end does not reproduce the germline sequence, and a read error may be involved. V gene TRBV7-2 combines with J gene TRBJ2-7, with a weak D call TRBD2 (6 bases). The CDR3 is 14 residues long. Germline assignment: CDR1 SGHTA and CDR2 FQGNSA. CDR3 sequence (DNA): TGTGCCAGCGGCTTAGGGAGGTGGGGTTACGAGCAGTACTTC. Protein: CASGLGRWGYEQYF.

The sample holds a few counts of this clonotype. V usage is TRBV28 and J usage is TRBJ2-7, with D hard to call. Trimming shortened V by 6 bases and J by 3 bases, and 12 bases separated the two germline ends. CDR3 length: 13 residues. From germline, CDR1 is MDHEN and CDR2 SYDVKM. The CDR3 region is CASSPPGLYEQYV. In nucleotides, the CDR3 is TGTGCCAGCAGCCCGCCAGGTCTCTACGAGCAGTACGTC.

The CDR3 spells CASSSQPGVSYEQYV. In DNA form, the CDR3 reads TGTGCCAGCAGCTCCCAGCCAGGGGTTAGCTACGAGCAGTACGTC. The chain combines TRBV21-1 with TRBJ2-7; TRBD1 is taken as the D call from the table, unchecked against the DNA. TRBV21-1 is flagged as a pseudogene. The CDR3 is made up of 15 amino acids.